The subject of this entry is one T cell receptor (beta chain). The data belong to a study of blood T cell repertoires in COVID-19. This table comes from immunoSEQ multiplex PCR, and its TCRdb copy is limited to in-frame clones, with some not included. The profile shows some 380,000 clones, approximately 89% of them singletons. Recovery meant two consecutive negative NP/OP PCR tests, professional clearance, or resolved symptoms. Sequencing was carried out using PBMCs or T cells enriched from blood (not recorded which). The clonotype was recovered from a man younger than 45 who had recovered from COVID-19.

The CDR3 region has the DNA TGTGCCAGCAGTTACCGCAGTGGTGAAAAACTGTTTTTT. It is translated as CASSYRSGEKLFF. This chain uses TRBV6-5 with TRBJ1-4, with D unresolved. The CDR3 is made up of 13 amino acids. Germline loops: CDR1 MNHEY, CDR2 SVGAGI. Trimming removed 2 bases at V and 7 bases at J, with 8 bases between.